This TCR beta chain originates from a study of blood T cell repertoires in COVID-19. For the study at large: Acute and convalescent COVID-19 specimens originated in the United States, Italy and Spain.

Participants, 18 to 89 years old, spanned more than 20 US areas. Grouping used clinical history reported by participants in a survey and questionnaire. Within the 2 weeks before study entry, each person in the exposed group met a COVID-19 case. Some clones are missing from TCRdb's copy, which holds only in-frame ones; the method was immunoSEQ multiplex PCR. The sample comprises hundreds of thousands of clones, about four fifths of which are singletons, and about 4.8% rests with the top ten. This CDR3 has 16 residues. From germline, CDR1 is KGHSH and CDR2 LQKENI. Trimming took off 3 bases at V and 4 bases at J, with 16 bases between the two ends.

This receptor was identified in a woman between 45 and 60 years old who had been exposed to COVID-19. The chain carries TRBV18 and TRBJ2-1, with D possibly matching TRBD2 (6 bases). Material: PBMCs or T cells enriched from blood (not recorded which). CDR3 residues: CASSPVGGAVYNEQFF. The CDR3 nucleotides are TGTGCCAGCTCACCTGTCGGCGGGGCCGTGTACAATGAGCAGTTCTTC.